The clone carrying this T cell receptor beta chain was seen many times. Its antigen is still unknown. The germline CDR1 and CDR2 sequences are ENHRY and SYGVKD. Deletions cut 6 bases from V and 1 base from J, with 9 bases between. This CDR3 contains 14 residues. The data derive from a study of early T cells in non-severe SARS-CoV-2 infection. Study details: The authors sequenced bulk RNA from unsorted whole blood, leaving chains unpaired. Study findings and constraints: VDJdb matching, biased toward anti-spike CD8 responses, missed private and CD4 specificities.

Attached unique molecular identifiers marked individual cDNA molecules. Each CDR3 protein gets one entry after TCRdb re-called the 5' RACE reads with MiXCR. Of approximately 48,000 distinct CDR3 sequences listed, about 9.3% were seen once; the top ten hold more than 12%. This clonotype was sampled from an adult who was a healthcare worker with PCR-confirmed SARS-CoV-2 infection or an uninfected control (not recorded which). The sample taken for sequencing was whole blood. J is TRBJ2-2 and V is TRBV10-3, with D possibly matching TRBD1 (5 bases). The DNA for the CDR3 is TGTGCCATCAGGGGCACAGGGAACACCGGGGAGCTGTTTTTT. This codes for CAIRGTGNTGELFF.